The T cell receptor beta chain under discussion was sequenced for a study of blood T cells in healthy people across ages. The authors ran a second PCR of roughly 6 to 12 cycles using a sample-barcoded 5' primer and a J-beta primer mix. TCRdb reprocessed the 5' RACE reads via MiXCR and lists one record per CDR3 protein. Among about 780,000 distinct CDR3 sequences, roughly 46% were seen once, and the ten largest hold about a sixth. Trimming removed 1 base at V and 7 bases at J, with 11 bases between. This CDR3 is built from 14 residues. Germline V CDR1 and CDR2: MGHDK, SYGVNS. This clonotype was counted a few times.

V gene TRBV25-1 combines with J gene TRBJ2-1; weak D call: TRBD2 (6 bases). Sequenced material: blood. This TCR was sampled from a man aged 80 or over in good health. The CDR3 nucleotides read TGTGCCAGCAGTGAATGGGCGGGGTCGAATGAGCAGTTCTTC. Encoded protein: CASSEWAGSNEQFF.